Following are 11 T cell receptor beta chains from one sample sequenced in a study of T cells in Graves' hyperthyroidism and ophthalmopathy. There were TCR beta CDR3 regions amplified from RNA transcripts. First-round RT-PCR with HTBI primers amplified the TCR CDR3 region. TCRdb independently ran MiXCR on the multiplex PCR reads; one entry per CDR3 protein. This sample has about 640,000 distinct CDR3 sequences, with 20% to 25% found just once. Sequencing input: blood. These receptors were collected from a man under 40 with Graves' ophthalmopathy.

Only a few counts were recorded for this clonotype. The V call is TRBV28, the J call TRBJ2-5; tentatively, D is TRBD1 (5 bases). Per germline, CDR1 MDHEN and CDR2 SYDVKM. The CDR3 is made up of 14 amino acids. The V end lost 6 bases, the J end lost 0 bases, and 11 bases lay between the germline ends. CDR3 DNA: TGTGCCAGCAGACCGACAGTGAACCAAGAGACCCAGTACTTC. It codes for CASRPTVNQETQYF.

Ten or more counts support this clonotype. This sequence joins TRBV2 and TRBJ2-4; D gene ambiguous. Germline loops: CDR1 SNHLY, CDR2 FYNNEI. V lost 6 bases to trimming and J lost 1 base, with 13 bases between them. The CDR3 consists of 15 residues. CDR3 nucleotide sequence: TGTGCCAGCAGGGCAGGTCTAGGGGCCAAAAACATTCAGTACTTC. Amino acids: CASRAGLGAKNIQYF. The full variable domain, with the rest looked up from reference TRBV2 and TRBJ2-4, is EPEVTQTPSHQVTQMGQEVILRCVPISNHLYFYWYRQILGQKVEFLVSFYNNEISEKSEIFDDQFSVERPDGSNFTLKIRSTKLEDSAMYFCASRAGLGAKNIQYFGAGTRLSVL.

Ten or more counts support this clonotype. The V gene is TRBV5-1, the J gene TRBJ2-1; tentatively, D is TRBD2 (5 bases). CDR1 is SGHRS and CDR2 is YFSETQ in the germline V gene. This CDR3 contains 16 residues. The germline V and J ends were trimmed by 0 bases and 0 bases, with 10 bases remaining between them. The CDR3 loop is CASSLAASSSYNEQFF. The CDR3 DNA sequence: TGCGCCAGCAGCTTGGCCGCTAGCAGCTCCTACAATGAGCAGTTCTTC.

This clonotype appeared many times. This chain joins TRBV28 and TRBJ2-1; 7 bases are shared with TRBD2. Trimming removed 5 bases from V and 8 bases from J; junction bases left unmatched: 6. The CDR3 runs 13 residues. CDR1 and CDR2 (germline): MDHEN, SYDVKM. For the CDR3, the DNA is TGTGCCAGCAGTCCGCGGGAGTCCGATGAGCAGTTCTTC. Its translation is CASSPRESDEQFF.

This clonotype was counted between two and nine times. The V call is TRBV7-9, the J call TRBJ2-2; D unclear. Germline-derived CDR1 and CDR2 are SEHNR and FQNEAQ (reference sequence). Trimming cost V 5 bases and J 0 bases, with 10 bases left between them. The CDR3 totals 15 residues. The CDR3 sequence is CASSQPTANTGELFF. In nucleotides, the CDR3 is TGTGCCAGCAGCCAACCCACAGCGAACACCGGGGAGCTGTTTTTT. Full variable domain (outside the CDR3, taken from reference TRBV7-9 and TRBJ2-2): DTGVSQNPRHKITKRGQNVTFRCDPISEHNRLYWYRQTLGQGPEFLTYFQNEAQLEKSRLLSDRFSAERPKGSFSTLEIQRTEQGDSAMYLCASSQPTANTGELFFGEGSRLTVL.

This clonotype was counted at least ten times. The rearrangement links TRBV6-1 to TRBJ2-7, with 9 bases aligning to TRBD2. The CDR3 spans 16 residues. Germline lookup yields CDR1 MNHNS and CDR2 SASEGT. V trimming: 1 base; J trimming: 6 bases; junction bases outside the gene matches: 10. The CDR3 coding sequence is TGTGCCAGCAGTGAAGAAATAGCGGGGGTATGGGGCGAGCAGTACTTC. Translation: CASSEEIAGVWGEQYF.

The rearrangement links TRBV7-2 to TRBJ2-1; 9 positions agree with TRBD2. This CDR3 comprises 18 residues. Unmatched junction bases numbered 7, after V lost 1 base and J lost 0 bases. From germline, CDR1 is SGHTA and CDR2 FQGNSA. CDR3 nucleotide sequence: TGTGCCAGCAGCTTAGATGGAGCGGGAGGCGGCTCCTACAATGAGCAGTTCTTC. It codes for CASSLDGAGGGSYNEQFF.

In DNA form, the CDR3 reads TGCAGTGCTAGTCCCGGAGTAGCGGGAGACTTGTACGAGCAGTACTTC. It specifies CSASPGVAGDLYEQYF. V gene TRBV20-1 combines with J gene TRBJ2-7; 9 positions match TRBD2. J lost 4 bases, V lost 3 bases, and 13 bases had no gene match. CDR1 is DFQATT, CDR2 SNEGSKA, per germline (reference sequence). This CDR3 has 16 amino acids.

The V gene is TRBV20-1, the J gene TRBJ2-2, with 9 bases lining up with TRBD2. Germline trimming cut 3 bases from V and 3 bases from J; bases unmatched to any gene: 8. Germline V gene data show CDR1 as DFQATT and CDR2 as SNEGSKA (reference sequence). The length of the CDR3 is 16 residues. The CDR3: CSARRSGRTHTGELFF. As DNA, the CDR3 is TGCAGTGCTAGGCGTAGCGGGAGAACGCACACCGGGGAGCTGTTTTTT.

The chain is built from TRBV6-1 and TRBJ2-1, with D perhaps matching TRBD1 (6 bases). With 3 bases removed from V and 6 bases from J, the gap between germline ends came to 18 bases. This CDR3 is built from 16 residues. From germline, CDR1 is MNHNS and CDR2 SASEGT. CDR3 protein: CASSDGWDMALNEQFF. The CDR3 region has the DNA TGTGCCAGCAGTGATGGTTGGGACATGGCCCTCAATGAGCAGTTCTTC.

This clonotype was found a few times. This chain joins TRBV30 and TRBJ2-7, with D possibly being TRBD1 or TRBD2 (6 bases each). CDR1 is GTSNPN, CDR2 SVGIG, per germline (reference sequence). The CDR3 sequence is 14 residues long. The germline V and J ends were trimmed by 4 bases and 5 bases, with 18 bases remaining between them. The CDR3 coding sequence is TGTGCCTGGACGCGGAGGGGGAAAAGGCACGAGCAGTACTTC. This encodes CAWTRRGKRHEQYF. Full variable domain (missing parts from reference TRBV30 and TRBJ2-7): SQTIHQWPATLVQPVGSPLSLECTVEGTSNPNLYWYRQAAGRGLQLLFYSVGIGQISSEVPQNLSASRPQDRQFILSSKKLLLSDSGFYLCAWTRRGKRHEQYFGPGTRLTVT.